This T cell receptor (beta chain) was sequenced for a study of T cell repertoires in cytomegalovirus infection. The overall study: The public TCR beta signatures pointed to both CMV infection and matching HLA type. Study-level results: The response measured ex vivo was dominated by TCR beta clonotypes (HLA-C-restricted and CMV-specific). CMV carriers with the relevant HLA were identified by cumulative public TCR beta family frequency.

This clonotype was seen a few times. Its antigen is as yet unknown. Per the germline V gene, CDR1 is SGHKS and CDR2 is YYEKEE (reference sequence). The CDR3 sequence is 12 residues long. V lost 6 bases and J 2 bases, leaving 9 bases between the germline ends. TCRdb re-derived calls from the reads in MiXCR, one entry per CDR3 protein. Here the sample spans fewer than 700,000 distinct CDR3 sequences, approximately 24% being singletons. The V gene is TRBV5-5, the J gene TRBJ2-7, with D hard to call. The clonotype comes from a human donor in good health (CMV status not recorded). Some clones in this sample may be carry-over from other donors' samples. The sequenced material came from CD8+ T cells from PBMCs. Here the CDR3 reads CASIRSTYEQYF. The CDR3 nucleotides are TGTGCCAGCATCAGATCGACCTACGAGCAGTACTTC.